These T cell receptor beta chains were read from a single sample in a study of cytomegalovirus exposure and HLA in healthy donors. TCRdb's copy holds only in-frame clones and misses some; the assay was immunoSEQ multiplex PCR. The sample holds more than 90,000 clones; under 85% are singletons and the top ten take about 1.9%. Sequenced material: PBMCs. The receptors here all came from a woman between 35 and 50 years old in good health and CMV-seronegative. Both conserved end residues are part of each CDR3. Fields, in order: J gene, V gene, clone size, D gene, CDR3 DNA, CDR3 protein. D genes are given only for firm matches. Rows may omit the clone size; those that give it use once, few, many or a size class.

TRBJ1-3 | TRBV9 | NA | NA | TGTGCCAGCAGCGTAGGACACACTGGAAACACCATATATTTT | CASSVGHTGNTIYF
TRBJ1-1 | TRBV4-3 | few | NA | TGCGCCAGCAGCCAATCTTTCAGGGATCTGGGCACTGAAGCTTTCTTT | CASSQSFRDLGTEAFF
TRBJ1-1 | TRBV12-5 | NA | NA | TGTGCTAGTGGTTTGGTACTGGGTCTGGGTAGAGGCACTGAAGCTTTCTTT | CASGLVLGLGRGTEAFF
TRBJ2-1 | TRBV7-2 | NA | NA | TGTGCCAGCAGCTTAGGGGATGGGGGCAGGAATGAGCAGTTCTTC | CASSLGDGGRNEQFF
TRBJ1-2 | TRBV30 | NA | TRBD1 | TGTGCCTGGACCGAAATGCGAGGGGGCGACTATGGCTACACCTTC | CAWTEMRGGDYGYTF
TRBJ2-2 | TRBV6-1 | NA | TRBD2 | TGTGCCAGCAGTGAGGCCGGGGGGGACACCGGGGAGCTGTTTTTT | CASSEAGGDTGELFF
TRBJ1-2 | TRBV7-2 | NA | TRBD1 | TGTGCCAGCAGCCAAACAGGGGCCCTCTATGGCTACACCTTC | CASSQTGALYGYTF
TRBJ2-1 | TRBV2 | NA | NA | TGTGCCAGCAGTGAAGTAGCGGCTGAGCAGTTCTTC | CASSEVAAEQFF
TRBJ1-4 | TRBV7-9 | once | TRBD1 | TGTGCCAGCAGCCCTCTGGGACAGGGGGTCGGGAAACTGCTTTTT | CASSPLGQGVGKLLF
TRBJ1-2 | TRBV27 | NA | NA | TGTGCCAGCAGTCCATCCACGCACCCCTACGTATCCTTC | CASSPSTHPYVSF
TRBJ1-6 | TRBV27 | NA | NA | TGTGCCAGCAGTTTGGGGGGAGTTAGTTCACCCCTCCACTTT | CASSLGGVSSPLHF
TRBJ2-5 | TRBV5-1 | NA | TRBD2 | TGCGCCAGCAGCGTCAGACTAGCGGGAGGAACGGAGACCCAGTACTTC | CASSVRLAGGTETQYF
TRBJ2-1 | TRBV19 | NA | TRBD1 | TGTGCCAGTAGTAGGACAGGGGGCGCGTACAATGAGCAGTTCTTC | CASSRTGGAYNEQFF
TRBJ2-7 | TRBV28 | NA | TRBD2 | TGTGCCAGCAACAGTCTCGGGGGGCTAGCGGGAGGGCGGGAGCAGTACTTC | CASNSLGGLAGGREQYF
TRBJ2-5 | TRBV28 | NA | TRBD1 | TGTGCCAGCAGACGCACAGGGGCGGGAGAGACCCAGTACTTC | CASRRTGAGETQYF
TRBJ1-5 | TRBV25-1 | few | NA | TGTGCCAGCAGTGATGCCAGGGCTGCTTTTAATCAGCCCCAGCATTTT | CASSDARAAFNQPQHF
TRBJ2-7 | TRBV27 | NA | TRBD1 | TGTGCCAGCAGTTTACAGGGGGCGGACGAGCAGTACTTC | CASSLQGADEQYF
TRBJ1-2 | TRBV7-2 | few | NA | TGTGCCAGCAGCAACGACAGCCCATATGGCTACACCTTC | CASSNDSPYGYTF
TRBJ2-1 | TRBV7-2 | NA | NA | TGTGCCAGCAGCTTAGGCGTCCTCTTGGATGAGCAGTTCTTC | CASSLGVLLDEQFF
TRBJ1-1 | TRBV18 | few | NA | TGTGCCAGCTCACCGATACAGGGTCCCACTGAAGCTTTCTTT | CASSPIQGPTEAFF
TRBJ2-7 | TRBV19 | NA | TRBD1 | TGTGCCAGTAGTTCTCCGGGACAGCCGCCCTACGAGCAGTACTTC | CASSSPGQPPYEQYF
TRBJ2-2 | TRBV27 | NA | TRBD1 | TGTGCCAGCAGTTTAGACAGGGGGACCGGGGAGCTGTTTTTT | CASSLDRGTGELFF
TRBJ2-7 | TRBV6-5 | NA | TRBD1 | TGTGCCAGCAGTTTGGACAGGAGGGAGCAGTACTTC | CASSLDRREQYF
TRBJ1-2 | TRBV29-1 | NA | TRBD1 | TGCAGCTTCCGGGACAGGGAATTGACAGTTACCTTC | CSFRDRELTVTF
TRBJ2-3 | TRBV6-4 | NA | TRBD1 | TGTGCCAGCAGTCTACAACAGGGGAGCACAGATACGCAGTATTTT | CASSLQQGSTDTQYF
TRBJ2-3 | TRBV7-2 | few | TRBD2 | TGTGCCAGCAGCTTATTAGCGGGAGCACAAGGTACGCAGTATTTT | CASSLLAGAQGTQYF
TRBJ1-3 | TRBV29-1 | NA | NA | TGCAGCGGGAGGGCCCTGGACACCATATATTTT | CSGRALDTIYF
TRBJ2-7 | TRBV6-1 | NA | TRBD2 | TGTGCCAGCAGTGAAAGGATTAGCGGGTCCTACTCCTACGAGCAGTACTTC | CASSERISGSYSYEQYF
TRBJ2-1 | TRBV27 | once | TRBD2 | TGTGCCAGCAGTTTATTTACTAGCGGGATTTACAATGAGCAGTTCTTC | CASSLFTSGIYNEQFF
TRBJ1-6 | TRBV10-3 | few | NA | TGTGCCATCAGTGAGGCACATTGCGTAGGGGAAAATTCCCCCCTCCACTTT | CAISEAHCVGENSPLHF
TRBJ1-5 | TRBV19 | few | NA | TGTGCCAGTAGCATGGGAAGCGGTCAGCCCCAGCATTTT | CASSMGSGQPQHF